A single sample gave rise to the 11 T cell receptor beta chains below, sequenced in a study of shared T cell receptors in the human thymus. Some clones are missing from TCRdb's copy, which holds only in-frame ones; the method was immunoSEQ multiplex PCR. The sample carries some 760,000 clones, around 85% recorded once. The same specimen was also included in a second study, on human thymus T cells.

Sequencing was performed on thymocytes. The receptors originated from a girl under three years old with a congenital heart defect.

This chain uses TRBV28 with TRBJ1-2; 10 bases align to TRBD1. The CDR3 has 15 amino acids. Germline V CDR1 and CDR2: MDHEN, SYDVKM. The junction had 12 bases not matched to a gene; V was cut back by 6 bases and J by 8 bases. The CDR3 loop reads CASSGGQGRIGGYTF. The CDR3 DNA follows: TGTGCCAGCAGCGGGGGACAGGGGAGGATTGGGGGCTACACCTTC.

V is TRBV4-1 and J is TRBJ1-1; 9 bases are a match to TRBD1. Germline loops: CDR1 MGHRA, CDR2 YSYEKL. V lost 1 base, J lost 2 bases, and 8 bases stayed unmatched. This CDR3 contains 17 residues. This CDR3 reads CASSQGTWTGVNTEAFF. As DNA, the CDR3 is TGCGCCAGCAGCCAAGGAACTTGGACAGGGGTAAACACTGAAGCTTTCTTT.

This clone was counted only a few times. The chain uses TRBV7-9 and TRBJ2-1; the match to TRBD2 covers 8 bases. Germline values: CDR1 SEHNR, CDR2 FQNEAQ (reference sequence). CDR3 length: 17 amino acids. The V segment lost 5 bases and the J segment 8 bases; nucleotides outside the gene matches: 17. CDR3 nucleotides: TGTGCCAGCAGCCGTCGGGAGGGGGGGCCGATTTACCATGAGCAGTTCTTC. Its protein product is CASSRREGGPIYHEQFF.

The chain has TRBV7-6 and TRBJ2-5; maybe TRBD1 (6 bases). The germline V gene encodes CDR1 SGHVS and CDR2 FNYEAQ. Trimming stripped 5 bases from V and 4 bases from J, with 14 bases between. The CDR3 extends over 14 amino acids. CDR3 DNA: TGTGCCAGCAGCCCCCAGGGGCCCGCAGAGACCCAGTACTTC. Its protein product is CASSPQGPAETQYF.

This clone was observed a handful of times. The chain combines TRBV7-9 with TRBJ1-1, with 9 bases fitting TRBD1. The trim removed 5 bases at V and 1 base at J, leaving 5 bases unmatched. The CDR3 contains 15 residues. The germline gives CDR1 SEHNR, CDR2 FQNEAQ (reference sequence). DNA of the CDR3: TGTGCCAGCAGCCAGGGACAGGGTCAGAACACTGAAGCTTTCTTT. This gives the protein CASSQGQGQNTEAFF.

With regard to this clone: The sample holds other DNA sequences that translate to the same CDR3. This chain uses TRBV5-4 with TRBJ2-7; 10 bases map to TRBD1. CDR1 SGHNT and CDR2 YYREEE come from the germline V gene (reference sequence). The CDR3 spans 16 residues. The V segment lost 3 bases and the J segment 3 bases; nucleotides outside the gene matches: 9. The CDR3 sequence is CASSWTPGQGIYEQYF. The CDR3 nucleotides are TGTGCCAGCAGCTGGACACCGGGACAGGGGATCTACGAGCAGTACTTC.

The chain couples TRBV14 to TRBJ2-2; a weak D match, TRBD2 (7 bases). Deletions cut 0 bases from V and 4 bases from J, with 18 bases between. CDR3 size: 18 residues. Germline CDR1 is SGHDN and CDR2 is FVKESK. CDR3 protein: CASSQDGGAMKSTGELFF. The CDR3 DNA sequence: TGTGCCAGCAGCCAAGATGGGGGGGCCATGAAGAGCACCGGGGAGCTGTTTTTT. The variable domain in full, completed from reference TRBV14 and TRBJ2-2, reads EAGVTQFPSHSVIEKGQTVTLRCDPISGHDNLYWYRRVMGKEIKFLLHFVKESKQDESGMPNNRFLAERTGGTYSTLKVQPAELEDSGVYFCASSQDGGAMKSTGELFFGEGSRLTVL.

CDR3 coding DNA: TGTGCCAGCAGTCCCCGGGACAGGCTCCTACCCTATGGCTACACCTTC. This gives the protein CASSPRDRLLPYGYTF. The gene calls are TRBV27 and TRBJ1-2; 8 bases are shared with TRBD1. This CDR3 has 16 amino acids. Germline CDR1 reads MNHEY; CDR2 reads SMNVEV (reference sequence). Germline trimming cut 5 bases from V and 4 bases from J; bases unmatched to any gene: 12.

The J gene is TRBJ2-7, the V gene TRBV5-1, with TRBD1 matching over 8 bases. Germline CDR1 and CDR2: SGHRS and YFSETQ. The CDR3 consists of 16 residues. With V trimmed by 0 bases and J by 0 bases, 5 bases remained unmatched. CDR3 nucleotide sequence: TGCGCCAGCAGCTTGGTTGGACAGGGAGACTCCTACGAGCAGTACTTC. Translating gives CASSLVGQGDSYEQYF. Complete variable domain (other parts from reference TRBV5-1 and TRBJ2-7): KAGVTQTPRYLIKTRGQQVTLSCSPISGHRSVSWYQQTPGQGLQFLFEYFSETQRNKGNFPGRFSGRQFSNSRSEMNVSTLELGDSALYLCASSLVGQGDSYEQYFGPGTRLTVT.

This clone was seen once. The chain couples TRBV5-1 to TRBJ1-1; D not resolved. Trimming took 4 bases from V and 3 from J, leaving 28 bases between them. The CDR3 is made up of 19 amino acids. The V gene's germline CDR1 is SGHRS and CDR2 YFSETQ. The CDR3 reads CASSLSEVGPGSPDTEAFF. DNA for the CDR3: TGCGCCAGCAGCCTGAGCGAGGTGGGTCCCGGTAGTCCCGACACTGAAGCTTTCTTT.

V and J are TRBV5-1 and TRBJ2-7; D gene unclear. The V gene's germline CDR1 is SGHRS and CDR2 YFSETQ. The CDR3 has 15 residues. The V end was cut by 0 bases, the J end by 3 bases, with 13 bases between. The CDR3 loop reads CASSLAASQVYEQYF. The CDR3 DNA follows: TGCGCCAGCAGCTTGGCGGCTTCGCAGGTCTACGAGCAGTACTTC.